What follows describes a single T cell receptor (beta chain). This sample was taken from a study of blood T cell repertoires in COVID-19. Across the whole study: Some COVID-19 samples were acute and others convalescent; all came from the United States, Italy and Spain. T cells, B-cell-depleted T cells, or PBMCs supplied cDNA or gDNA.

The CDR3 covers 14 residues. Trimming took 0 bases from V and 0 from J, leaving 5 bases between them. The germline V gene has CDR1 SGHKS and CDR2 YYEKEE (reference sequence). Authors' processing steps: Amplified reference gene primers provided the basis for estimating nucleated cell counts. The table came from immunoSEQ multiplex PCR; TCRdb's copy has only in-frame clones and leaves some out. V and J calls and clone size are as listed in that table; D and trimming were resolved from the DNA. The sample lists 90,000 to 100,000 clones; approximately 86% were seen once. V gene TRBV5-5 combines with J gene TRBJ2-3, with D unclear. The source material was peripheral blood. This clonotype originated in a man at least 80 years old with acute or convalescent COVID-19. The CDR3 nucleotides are TGTGCCAGCAGCTTGGACATAAGCACAGATACGCAGTATTTT. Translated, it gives CASSLDISTDTQYF.